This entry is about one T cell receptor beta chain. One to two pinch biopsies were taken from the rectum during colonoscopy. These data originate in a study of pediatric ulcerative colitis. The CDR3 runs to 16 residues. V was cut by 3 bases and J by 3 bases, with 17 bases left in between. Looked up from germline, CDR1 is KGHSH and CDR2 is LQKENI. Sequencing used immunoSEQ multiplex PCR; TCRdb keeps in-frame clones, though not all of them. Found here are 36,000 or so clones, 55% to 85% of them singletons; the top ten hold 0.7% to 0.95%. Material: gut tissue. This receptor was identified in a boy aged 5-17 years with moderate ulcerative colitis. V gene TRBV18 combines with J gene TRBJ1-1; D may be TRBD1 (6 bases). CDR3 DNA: TGTGCCAGCTCACCGGGAAGACAGGCGGGGGACACTGAAGCTTTCTTT. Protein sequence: CASSPGRQAGDTEAFF. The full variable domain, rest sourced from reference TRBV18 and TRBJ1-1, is NAGVMQNPRHLVRRRGQEARLRCSPMKGHSHVYWYRQLPEEGLKFMVYLQKENIIDESGMPKERFSAEFPKEGPSILRIQQVVRGDSAAYFCASSPGRQAGDTEAFFGQGTRLTVV.